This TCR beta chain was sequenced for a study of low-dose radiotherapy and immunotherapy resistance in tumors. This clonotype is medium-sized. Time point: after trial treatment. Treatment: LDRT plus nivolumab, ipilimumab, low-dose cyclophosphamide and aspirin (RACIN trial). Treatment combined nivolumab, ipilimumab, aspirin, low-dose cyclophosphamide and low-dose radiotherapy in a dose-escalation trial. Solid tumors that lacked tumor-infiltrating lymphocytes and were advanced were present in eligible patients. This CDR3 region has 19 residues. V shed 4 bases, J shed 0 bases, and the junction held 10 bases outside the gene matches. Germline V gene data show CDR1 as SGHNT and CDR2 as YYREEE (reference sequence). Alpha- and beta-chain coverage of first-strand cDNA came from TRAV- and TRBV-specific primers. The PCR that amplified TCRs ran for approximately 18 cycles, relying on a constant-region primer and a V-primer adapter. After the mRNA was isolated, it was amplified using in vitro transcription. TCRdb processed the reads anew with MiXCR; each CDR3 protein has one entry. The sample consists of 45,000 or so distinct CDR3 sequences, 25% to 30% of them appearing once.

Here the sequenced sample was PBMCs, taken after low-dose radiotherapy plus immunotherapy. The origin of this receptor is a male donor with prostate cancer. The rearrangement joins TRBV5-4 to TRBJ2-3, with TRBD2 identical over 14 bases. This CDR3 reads CASSPAGLAGVASTDTQYF. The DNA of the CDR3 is TGTGCCAGCAGCCCCGCGGGACTAGCGGGAGTGGCTAGCACAGATACGCAGTATTTT.